The 27 T cell receptor beta chains given below trace back to one sample, sequenced in a study of CD8 T cells in ankylosing spondylitis. Study observations and caveats: A motif of under 10 highly homologous TCR beta variants was seen as apparently characteristic of ankylosing spondylitis blood.

TCRdb analysed the 5' RACE reads with MiXCR anew, one entry per CDR3 protein. The sample contains fewer than 450,000 distinct CDR3 sequences, 17% of which appear only once. What these receptors recognize is not known. Sequencing was carried out using blood, either unsorted or a sorted T cell fraction (not recorded which). These receptors originate from a male donor with ankylosing spondylitis.

The gene calls are TRBV20-1 and TRBJ2-7; TRBD2 might be the D (6 bases). Trimming pared 6 bases from V and 4 bases from J, leaving 16 bases between. The CDR3 contains 13 residues. Germline CDR1 is DFQATT and CDR2 is SNEGSKA (reference sequence). The CDR3 nucleotides are TGCAGTGCCCGGGACTCGTCAACTTACGAGCAGTACTTC. The encoded protein is CSARDSSTYEQYF.

This chain links TRBV6-1 with TRBJ1-1; a possible D gene is TRBD1 (5 bases). V was trimmed by 4 bases and J by 0 bases, leaving 21 bases between them. The CDR3 consists of 18 residues. The germline CDR1 and CDR2 sequences are MNHNS and SASEGT. This chain's CDR3 is CASSARKDKTSLNTEAFF. The CDR3 DNA sequence: TGTGCCAGCAGTGCAAGAAAGGACAAAACCTCGCTGAACACTGAAGCTTTCTTT.

This clonotype showed up just a few times. J is TRBJ1-5 and V is TRBV20-1; tentatively, D is TRBD1 (5 bases). CDR3 length: 15 amino acids. V shed 2 bases and J shed 5 bases, with 16 bases lying between them. The germline V gene has CDR1 DFQATT and CDR2 SNEGSKA (reference sequence). CDR3 sequence reads: CSARTETVPHQPQHF. CDR3 bases: TGCAGTGCTAGAACCGAGACAGTGCCCCATCAGCCCCAGCATTTT.

This clonotype was seen only a few times. The chain recombines TRBV6-1 with TRBJ1-5; TRBD1 aligns across 7 bases. Germline CDR1 reads MNHNS; CDR2 reads SASEGT. The J segment lost 6 bases and the V segment lost 2 bases, leaving 7 bases of the junction unmatched. The CDR3 consists of 15 residues. CDR3 in DNA: TGTGCCAGCAGTGAACTTGGAGGGGGCGGTCAGCCCCAGCATTTT. Amino acids: CASSELGGGGQPQHF.

This clonotype came up a few times. The rearrangement uses TRBV5-1 and TRBJ2-1; the match to TRBD2 covers 11 bases. CDR3 length equals 15 residues. The V gene end was trimmed by 4 bases and the J gene end by 3 bases; junction bases not matched to a gene: 3. Germline CDR1 reads SGHRS; CDR2 reads YFSETQ. The CDR3 bases are TGCGCCAGCAGCGAGACTAGCGGGAACTACAATGAGCAGTTCTTC. This encodes CASSETSGNYNEQFF.

The chain has TRBV30 and TRBJ1-2; D not certain. The V end lost 0 bases, the J end lost 5 bases, and 13 bases lay between the germline ends. This CDR3 contains 14 residues. The germline V gene encodes CDR1 GTSNPN and CDR2 SVGIG (reference sequence). The CDR3 DNA reads TGTGCCTGGAGTGTAAGAGAGGGTTTGTATGGCTACACCTTC. Translation: CAWSVREGLYGYTF.

This clonotype was counted at least ten times. This chain connects TRBV30 to TRBJ1-5, with no clear D. The CDR3 totals 16 residues. Germline CDR1 GTSNPN, CDR2 SVGIG (reference sequence). The germline V and J ends were trimmed by 0 bases and 5 bases, with 17 bases remaining between them. CDR3 sequence reads: CAWSVPGVYSDQPQHF. The CDR3 DNA follows: TGTGCCTGGAGTGTACCCGGAGTGTACTCCGATCAGCCCCAGCATTTT.

This clonotype was seen a handful of times. The chain employs TRBV20-1 and TRBJ2-1; D unclear. CDR1 and CDR2 from the germline V gene are DFQATT and SNEGSKA (reference sequence). Trimming pared 1 base from V and 9 bases from J, leaving 13 bases between. The CDR3 runs 13 residues. CDR3 nucleotide sequence: TGCAGTGCTAGAGCCGCAGTGAAGTCTGAGCAGTTCTTC. Protein sequence: CSARAAVKSEQFF.

The chain carries TRBV5-1 and TRBJ2-5; 8 bases agree with TRBD2. Trimming cost V 0 bases and J 1 base; bases outside gene matches: 8. The germline gives CDR1 SGHRS, CDR2 YFSETQ. The CDR3 contains 17 residues. CDR3 residues: CASSLAPGGGAQETQYF. As DNA, the CDR3 is TGCGCCAGCAGCTTGGCACCCGGGGGGGGCGCCCAAGAGACCCAGTACTTC.

The genes are TRBV27 and TRBJ1-5; D is uncertain. Trimming shortened V by 1 base and J by 2 bases, and 18 bases separated the two germline ends. This CDR3 contains 18 residues. The germline V gene has CDR1 MNHEY and CDR2 SMNVEV (reference sequence). CDR3 amino acids: CASSLYPPTGIGNQPQHF. CDR3 DNA: TGTGCCAGCAGTTTATACCCCCCCACGGGGATCGGCAATCAGCCCCAGCATTTT.

This clonotype showed up many times. The V and J genes are TRBV2 and TRBJ1-1; D perhaps matches TRBD1 (5 bases). There are 14 residues in the CDR3. The V end was cut by 6 bases, the J end by 0 bases, with 11 bases between. Germline V gene lookup returns CDR1 SNHLY and CDR2 FYNNEI. Here the CDR3 reads CASRIGAMNTEAFF. Here the CDR3 DNA reads TGTGCCAGCAGAATCGGGGCTATGAACACTGAAGCTTTCTTT. Complete variable domain (other parts from reference TRBV2 and TRBJ1-1): EPEVTQTPSHQVTQMGQEVILRCVPISNHLYFYWYRQILGQKVEFLVSFYNNEISEKSEIFDDQFSVERPDGSNFTLKIRSTKLEDSAMYFCASRIGAMNTEAFFGQGTRLTVV.

Notes on this clonotype: At one boundary the junction diverges from the germline segment, which might be a read error. The gene calls are TRBV12-3 or TRBV12-4 and TRBJ2-5; 13 bases are shared with TRBD2. CDR3 length: 19 amino acids. CDR3 coding DNA: TGTACCAGCAGTTTAGCCGGACAGACTAGCGGGGGGTACCAAGAGACCCAGTACTTC. It codes for CTSSLAGQTSGGYQETQYF.

The chain has TRBV28 and TRBJ2-5; 7 bases align to TRBD2. This CDR3 region has 12 residues. Germline assignment: CDR1 MDHEN and CDR2 SYDVKM. The V gene end was trimmed by 8 bases and the J gene end by 5 bases; junction bases not matched to a gene: 5. The CDR3 region is CASGAGFETQYF. The CDR3 DNA reads as TGTGCCAGCGGAGCGGGATTTGAGACCCAGTACTTC.

The chain couples TRBV2 to TRBJ2-3; perhaps TRBD1 as D (5 bases). CDR1 and CDR2 (germline): SNHLY, FYNNEI. CDR3 length: 12 amino acids. The CDR3 sequence is CGGSVRQTTQYF. The CDR3 nucleotides are TGTGGGGGCAGTGTTAGGCAGACTACGCAGTATTTT.

This clonotype was picked up a small number of times. The rearrangement links TRBV9 to TRBJ2-5, with a weak D call TRBD2 (6 bases). Between the trimmed V and J ends, which lost 3 bases and 2 bases, there was a span of 17 bases. The germline V gene has CDR1 SGDLS and CDR2 YYNGEE. The CDR3 spans 16 residues. This chain's CDR3 is CASSAAVVGGQETQYF. For the CDR3, the DNA is TGTGCCAGCAGCGCCGCCGTTGTGGGAGGACAAGAGACCCAGTACTTC.

Many counts were recorded for this clonotype. The J gene is TRBJ2-5, the V gene TRBV20-1; TRBD1 aligns across 8 bases. Per the germline V gene, CDR1 is DFQATT and CDR2 is SNEGSKA (reference sequence). V was pared by 4 bases and J by 2 bases, with 3 bases of the junction left unmatched. CDR3 size: 13 residues. The CDR3 sequence is CSAKRTGQETQYF. The DNA of the CDR3 is TGCAGTGCTAAGCGGACAGGGCAAGAGACCCAGTACTTC.

This clonotype has ten or more counts. The rearrangement uses TRBV7-2 and TRBJ1-5, with 7 bases identical to TRBD1. This CDR3 has 13 residues. Germline V CDR1 and CDR2: SGHTA, FQGNSA. V lost 5 bases and J lost 6; bases outside the gene matches: 4. CDR3 sequence reads: CASSLTGVQPQHF. The CDR3 DNA is TGTGCCAGCAGCCTTACAGGGGTTCAGCCCCAGCATTTT.

This clonotype was seen a single time. The chain uses TRBV15 and TRBJ1-6; TRBD1 might be the D (5 bases). This CDR3 comprises 16 residues. Germline V gives CDR1 LNHNV, CDR2 YYDKDF (reference sequence). The ends were cut back, 1 base at V and 7 bases at J, with 14 bases in the middle. CDR3 coding DNA: TGTGCCACCAGCAGAGCCCCTACTCAGGGAAATTCACCCCTCCACTTT. Translation gives CATSRAPTQGNSPLHF.

The rearrangement joins TRBV5-8 to TRBJ2-7; 11 bases line up with TRBD1. The V gene end was trimmed by 4 bases and the J gene end by 4 bases; junction bases not matched to a gene: 7. The V gene's germline CDR1 is SGHTS and CDR2 YDEGEE. The CDR3 is 15 residues long. The CDR3 protein is CASSPPGTGGYEQYF. CDR3 DNA sequence: TGTGCCAGCAGCCCACCCGGGACAGGGGGTTACGAGCAGTACTTC. The complete variable domain, with remaining parts taken from reference TRBV5-8 and TRBJ2-7, reads EAGVTQSPTHLIKTRGQQATLRCSPISGHTSVYWYQQALGLGLQFLLWYDEGEERNRGNFPPRFSGRQFPNYSSELNVNALELEDSALYLCASSPPGTGGYEQYFGPGTRLTVT.

This clonotype came up a few times. The chain carries TRBV24-1 and TRBJ1-2; 7 positions match TRBD1. There are 14 residues in the CDR3. V dropped 2 bases and J dropped 8; count of bases not matched to a gene: 7. Per germline, CDR1 KGHDR and CDR2 SFDVKD. The CDR3, as DNA: TGTGCCACCAGTGATTCGCGTAGGGGGCAAGGCTACACCTTC. Residues: CATSDSRRGQGYTF.

This clonotype has ten or more counts. The chain employs TRBV5-1 and TRBJ2-3; perhaps D is TRBD1 or TRBD2 (5 bases each). Trimming removed 0 bases at V and 4 bases at J, with 12 bases between. From germline, CDR1 is SGHRS and CDR2 YFSETQ. The CDR3 is made up of 15 amino acids. The CDR3 region is CASSLAAGTPDTQYF. The CDR3 DNA reads TGCGCCAGCAGCTTGGCGGCAGGGACCCCAGATACGCAGTATTTT.

This clonotype turned up a few times. The chain is built from TRBV20-1 and TRBJ1-2, with TRBD1 matching over 10 bases. The V gene's germline CDR1 is DFQATT and CDR2 SNEGSKA (reference sequence). V gave up 5 bases and J gave up 4 bases; unmatched junction bases: 7. The CDR3 consists of 14 residues. CDR3 region: CSAGGTGATYGYTF. In DNA, the CDR3 is TGCAGTGCTGGAGGGACAGGGGCGACCTATGGCTACACCTTC.

This clonotype came up many times. The V gene is TRBV7-2, the J gene TRBJ1-2; possible D gene TRBD1, 5 bases. Germline assignment: CDR1 SGHTA and CDR2 FQGNSA. The ends were cut back, 5 bases at V and 6 bases at J, with 22 bases in the middle. The CDR3 consists of 16 residues. CDR3 protein: CASSQQLITGTHGYTF. The CDR3 DNA follows: TGTGCCAGCAGCCAACAACTAATAACCGGGACCCATGGCTACACCTTC.

The chain employs TRBV7-2 and TRBJ2-7; a weak D match, TRBD2 (5 bases). Per germline, CDR1 SGHTA and CDR2 FQGNSA. CDR3 size: 15 residues. Trimming cost V 5 bases and J 2 bases, with 16 bases left between them. Written as DNA, the CDR3 is TGTGCCAGCAGCCCCCGGGCTAGCAACCCCTACGAGCAGTACTTC. Protein product: CASSPRASNPYEQYF.

V usage is TRBV11-2 and J usage is TRBJ2-4; D is possibly TRBD1 (7 bases). Per the germline V gene, CDR1 is SGHAT and CDR2 is FQNNGV. This CDR3 contains 16 residues. Trimming took 5 bases from V and 0 from J, leaving 14 bases between them. CDR3 amino acids: CASSPQGGLAKNIQYF. The CDR3 region has the DNA TGTGCCAGCAGCCCCCAGGGGGGACTAGCCAAAAACATTCAGTACTTC. The full variable domain, completed using reference TRBV11-2 and TRBJ2-4, is EAGVAQSPRYKIIEKRQSVAFWCNPISGHATLYWYQQILGQGPKLLIQFQNNGVVDDSQLPKDRFSAERLKGVDSTLKIQPAKLEDSAVYLCASSPQGGLAKNIQYFGAGTRLSVL.

This chain links TRBV20-1 with TRBJ2-3, with 9 bases identical to TRBD2. Germline V gives CDR1 DFQATT, CDR2 SNEGSKA (reference sequence). The CDR3 runs 14 residues. V lost 2 bases to trimming and J lost 2 bases; unmatched junction nucleotides: 2. In DNA form, the CDR3 reads TGCAGTGCTAGAAAGCGGGAGGTCACAGATACGCAGTATTTT. Translated, it gives CSARKREVTDTQYF.

The rearrangement uses TRBV5-1 and TRBJ2-1; 7 positions agree with TRBD2. Trimming took 3 bases from V and 3 from J; bases not matched to a gene: 9. The CDR3 runs to 16 residues. In germline, CDR1 is SGHRS, CDR2 YFSETQ. CDR3 protein: CASSYTSTGGYNEQFF. The CDR3 coding sequence is TGCGCCAGCAGCTACACTAGCACGGGAGGCTACAATGAGCAGTTCTTC.